This is a list of T cell receptor beta chains from one sample in a study of T cells in Graves' hyperthyroidism and ophthalmopathy. TCRdb re-called the multiplex PCR reads through MiXCR, storing one row per CDR3 protein. The table has a few hundred thousand distinct CDR3 sequences, roughly 18% seen once. The sequenced sample was blood. All receptors come from a woman under 30 with Graves' ophthalmopathy. The CDR3 runs from the conserved cysteine through the conserved F or W. The order of the fields is CDR3 protein, D gene, V gene, J gene. The D gene is left open where the match is weak.

CASSHRQVLVYGYTF,NA,TRBV12-3/TRBV12-4,TRBJ1-2
CASSRRTGPEQYF,TRBD1,TRBV11-1,TRBJ2-7
CAWMRRTNEKLFF,NA,TRBV30,TRBJ1-4
CASSPTTGMNTEAFF,TRBD1,TRBV12-3/TRBV12-4,TRBJ1-1
CASSQVPGTSLQETQYF,TRBD2,TRBV3-1,TRBJ2-5
CSARDGGPGGYYEQYF,NA,TRBV20-1,TRBJ2-7
CSARETQGNSEKLFF,NA,TRBV20-1,TRBJ1-4
CASSLVTGFGTEAFF,NA,TRBV5-5,TRBJ1-1
CSVVKLTYNEQFF,NA,TRBV29-1,TRBJ2-1
CASSLSGGKADTQYF,NA,TRBV12-3/TRBV12-4,TRBJ2-3
CASSLTPGLAVETQYF,TRBD2,TRBV11-1,TRBJ2-5
CASSLASLLSYNEQFF,NA,TRBV7-2,TRBJ2-1
CASSFKGRGQPQHF,NA,TRBV27,TRBJ1-5
CASRSPTDTPYQPQHF,NA,TRBV28,TRBJ1-5
CATSVDRRDYNEQFF,NA,TRBV15,TRBJ2-1
CASSPSSGDSPLHF,NA,TRBV18,TRBJ1-6
CASSERTGHTDTQYF,TRBD1,TRBV6-1,TRBJ2-3
CASSRGASTDTQYF,NA,TRBV28,TRBJ2-3
CASSSGLAGGLGNEQFF,TRBD2,TRBV11-3,TRBJ2-1
CASSTMTGVTDTQYF,TRBD1,TRBV9,TRBJ2-3
CASSSRPLTDTQYF,NA,TRBV13,TRBJ2-3
CASTRVGGSSYNEQFF,TRBD2,TRBV12-3/TRBV12-4,TRBJ2-1
CASQDERGGSEQFF,TRBD2,TRBV6-2/TRBV6-3,TRBJ2-1
CSARDRRGDGYTF,TRBD1,TRBV20-1,TRBJ1-2
CASSLTGGNGYTF,NA,TRBV2,TRBJ1-2
CASSEAREGYEQYF,TRBD2,TRBV2,TRBJ2-7
CASRRQGSGSETQYF,TRBD1,TRBV28,TRBJ2-5
CASRQEPYNSPLHF,NA,TRBV28,TRBJ1-6
CASSFGGLVYGYTF,NA,TRBV7-2,TRBJ1-2
CASSPQGSTDTQYF,NA,TRBV18,TRBJ2-3
CASRKGQTYGYTF,NA,TRBV28,TRBJ1-2
CASSLEGAFGYGYTF,TRBD1,TRBV7-9,TRBJ1-2
CAWTHPGTGSHEQYF,TRBD1,TRBV30,TRBJ2-7
CASSPNSGGAYNEQFF,TRBD2,TRBV2,TRBJ2-1
CASLKAGGSNQPQHF,NA,TRBV6-1,TRBJ1-5
CSALMRYTGTIYNEQFF,NA,TRBV20-1,TRBJ2-1
CASSLYSDTQYF,NA,TRBV7-2,TRBJ2-3
CASGLLTASGAGELFF,TRBD2,TRBV27,TRBJ2-2
CASRPASGRYTDTQYF,TRBD2,TRBV7-9,TRBJ2-3
CASSETRDKSSGNTIYF,NA,TRBV5-1,TRBJ1-3
CASMTEIYSNQPQHF,NA,TRBV19,TRBJ1-5
CASSARTGRREKLFF,TRBD1,TRBV12-3/TRBV12-4,TRBJ1-4
CAAAARSQGNYGYTF,NA,TRBV4-2,TRBJ1-2
CASSILAGATGELFF,TRBD2,TRBV7-2,TRBJ2-2
CASSVTGSVVEAFF,TRBD1,TRBV7-3,TRBJ1-1
CASSPTSGDEQFF,TRBD2,TRBV11-2,TRBJ2-1
CASSATGNVRSPLHF,NA,TRBV9,TRBJ1-6
CASSWGTIRSTGELFF,NA,TRBV13,TRBJ2-2
CASTPMRLITRETQYF,NA,TRBV28,TRBJ2-5
CASSLPGTTEAFF,NA,TRBV11-2,TRBJ1-1